What follows are 17 T cell receptor beta chains derived from one specimen sequenced in a study of T cell changes during pregnancy in multiple sclerosis. The method was immunoSEQ multiplex PCR; TCRdb's version includes in-frame clones alone and lacks a portion of them. The table has roughly 40,000 clones, about 91% seen once. Sequencing was performed on CD8+ T cells from peripheral blood mononuclear cells, taken before pregnancy. The receptors originated from a female donor with multiple sclerosis, enrolled in a pregnancy study.

The gene calls are TRBV6-4 and TRBJ2-3; D possibly corresponds to TRBD1 (5 bases). Trimming removed 0 bases from V and 7 bases from J, with 17 bases in between. Germline loops: CDR1 MRHNA, CDR2 SNTAGT. The CDR3 has 16 amino acids. The CDR3 DNA reads TGTGCCAGCAGTGACTCGAATGATGGGGCAAGCAATACGCAGTATTTT. Protein sequence: CASSDSNDGASNTQYF.

The chain links TRBV19 to TRBJ1-3; no reliable D call. This CDR3 region has 14 residues. Trimming cost V 7 bases and J 0 bases, with 10 bases left between them. Germline V lookup: CDR1 LNHDA, CDR2 SQIVND (reference sequence). CDR3 in amino acids: CASIGISSGNTIYF. The CDR3 DNA follows: TGTGCCAGTATCGGTATTAGCTCTGGAAACACCATATATTTT.

The J gene is TRBJ2-7, the V gene TRBV28; weak D call: TRBD1 (6 bases). Per the germline V gene, CDR1 is MDHEN and CDR2 is SYDVKM. The length of the CDR3 is 13 residues. V gave up 5 bases and J gave up 4 bases, with 12 bases separating them. CDR3 nucleotides: TGTGCCAGCAGTCCAGGGGTAGGTTACGAGCAGTACTTC. Translated: CASSPGVGYEQYF.

The J gene is TRBJ2-1, the V gene TRBV2; possibly TRBD1 for D (5 bases). The V gene lost 7 bases and the J gene lost 4 bases, with 14 bases spanning the gap. CDR3 length equals 14 residues. Germline CDR1 SNHLY, CDR2 FYNNEI. The CDR3 loop reads CASKETETYNEQFF. The CDR3 DNA reads TGTGCCAGCAAAGAGACAGAAACTTACAATGAGCAGTTCTTC.

This clone occurred once. J is TRBJ1-5 and V is TRBV27, with 8 bases identical to TRBD1. The trim removed 5 bases at V and 0 bases at J, leaving 6 bases unmatched. The CDR3 loop spans 16 amino acids. The germline V gene has CDR1 MNHEY and CDR2 SMNVEV (reference sequence). The CDR3 region is CASSKGTGYSNQPQHF. The CDR3 nucleotides are TGTGCCAGCAGTAAAGGGACAGGTTATAGCAATCAGCCCCAGCATTTT.

V and J are TRBV7-9 and TRBJ2-1; D not certain. This CDR3 region has 13 residues. Per the germline V gene, CDR1 is SEHNR and CDR2 is FQNEAQ (reference sequence). The V end was cut by 5 bases, the J end by 7 bases, with 12 bases between. The CDR3 coding sequence is TGTGCCAGCAGCCCCCTACACGGGAATGAGCAGTTCTTC. It encodes CASSPLHGNEQFF. Looking up the rest from reference TRBV7-9 and TRBJ2-1 gives the full variable domain: DTGVSQNPRHKITKRGQNVTFRCDPISEHNRLYWYRQTLGQGPEFLTYFQNEAQLEKSRLLSDRFSAERPKGSFSTLEIQRTEQGDSAMYLCASSPLHGNEQFFGPGTRLTVL.

V and J are TRBV2 and TRBJ2-7; D gene ambiguous. The germline CDR1 and CDR2 sequences are SNHLY and FYNNEI. The CDR3 has 15 amino acids. With 0 bases removed from V and 1 base from J, the gap between germline ends came to 10 bases. The CDR3 loop reads CASSEALGFSYEQYF. In DNA, the CDR3 is TGTGCCAGCAGTGAAGCGCTGGGCTTTTCCTACGAGCAGTACTTC.

J is TRBJ2-1 and V is TRBV19, with 8 bases aligning to TRBD2. V lost 0 bases to trimming and J lost 4 bases; unmatched junction nucleotides: 2. The CDR3 extends over 15 amino acids. The germline V gene has CDR1 LNHDA and CDR2 SQIVND (reference sequence). CDR3 coding DNA: TGTGCCAGTAGTATAGACGGGAGGGAATACAATGAGCAGTTCTTC. Amino acid sequence: CASSIDGREYNEQFF.

The chain joins TRBV4-3 to TRBJ2-1, with a possible D match to TRBD2 (6 bases). CDR1 is LGHNA, CDR2 YSLEER, per germline. Trimming took off 2 bases at V and 7 bases at J, with 9 bases between the two ends. The CDR3 consists of 13 residues. CDR3: CASSQYRGNEQFF. CDR3 sequence (DNA): TGCGCCAGCAGCCAATACCGGGGGAATGAGCAGTTCTTC.

CDR3 DNA: TGTGCCAGTAGTAGCGGACTAGCGGGAAGCCGGCGGAACGAGCAGTACTTC. Its protein product is CASSSGLAGSRRNEQYF. The V and J genes are TRBV19 and TRBJ2-7; 12 nucleotides agree with TRBD2. Germline V gene lookup returns CDR1 LNHDA and CDR2 SQIVND (reference sequence). Trimming at V came to 4 bases and at J to 5 bases, leaving 12 bases not matched to a gene. This CDR3 is built from 17 residues.

The J gene is TRBJ2-7, the V gene TRBV18; 8 nucleotides align to TRBD1. Losses at the gene ends were 1 base for V and 0 bases for J; bases not matched to a gene: 5. The length of the CDR3 is 16 residues. CDR1 KGHSH and CDR2 LQKENI come from the germline V gene. The CDR3 region is CASSPRGTGNSYEQYF. The CDR3 DNA is TGTGCCAGCTCACCACGCGGGACAGGAAACTCCTACGAGCAGTACTTC.

The chain couples TRBV5-1 to TRBJ2-5; TRBD2 matches 10 bases. The CDR3 sequence is 15 residues long. The V segment lost 1 base and the J segment 5 bases; nucleotides outside the gene matches: 5. Germline V gives CDR1 SGHRS, CDR2 YFSETQ. The CDR3 sequence: CASSLSSGRGETQYF. Written as DNA, the CDR3 is TGCGCCAGCAGCTTGTCGAGCGGGAGGGGTGAGACCCAGTACTTC.

V is TRBV27 and J is TRBJ2-7, with 9 bases matching TRBD1. Germline V CDR1 and CDR2: MNHEY, SMNVEV (reference sequence). The CDR3 has 14 amino acids. The ends lost 5 bases at V and 7 bases at J; junction bases unmatched: 9. This CDR3 is CASSVGQGLGEQYF. The CDR3 DNA reads as TGTGCCAGCAGTGTCGGACAGGGGCTAGGAGAGCAGTACTTC.

The chain joins TRBV4-1 to TRBJ2-7; TRBD1 is a possible D gene (5 bases). The CDR3 has 12 amino acids. Germline V gene lookup returns CDR1 MGHRA and CDR2 YSYEKL. V was shortened by 3 bases and J by 4 bases, with 7 bases between the two germline ends. CDR3 coding DNA: TGCGCCAGCAGCCATTCAGGGTACGAGCAGTACTTC. Translation: CASSHSGYEQYF.

This clone has only one observation. V gene TRBV15 combines with J gene TRBJ2-7; a weak D match, TRBD2 (6 bases). V was clipped by 8 bases and J by 5 bases, with 13 bases between them. The CDR3 consists of 12 residues. Germline CDR1 reads LNHNV; CDR2 reads YYDKDF (reference sequence). This chain's CDR3 is CATGGVRNEQYF. The DNA for the CDR3 is TGTGCCACCGGCGGGGTCCGTAACGAGCAGTACTTC.

The gene calls are TRBV11-3 and TRBJ2-7, with a weak D call TRBD1 (5 bases). The CDR3 is made up of 13 amino acids. Germline V gene sequence: CDR1 SGHNT, CDR2 YENEEA. The V gene lost 2 bases and the J gene lost 5 bases, with 10 bases spanning the gap. Written as DNA, the CDR3 is TGTGCCAGCAGCTTATCGTGGGGCCACGAGCAGTACTTC. Protein product: CASSLSWGHEQYF.

The CDR3 nucleotides read TGCGCCAGCCACCTTTCGGCGACAGGTCTGAACACTGAAGCTTTCTTT. It codes for CASHLSATGLNTEAFF. The chain links TRBV5-1 to TRBJ1-1, with a tentative D call TRBD1 (6 bases). Germline loops: CDR1 SGHRS, CDR2 YFSETQ. The CDR3 length is 16 residues. V lost 7 bases and J 0 bases, leaving 19 bases between the germline ends.